These 19 T cell receptor beta chains came from one sample sequenced in a study of PD-1 blockade in classical Hodgkin lymphoma. Profiling relied on immunoSEQ multiplex PCR, and the TCRdb table lists in-frame clones only, not all of them. This table has about 13,000 clones, 92% appearing once. Relapses following autologous stem cell transplantation were seen in all patients, with brentuximab vedotin exposure varying. Here the sequenced sample was peripheral blood mononuclear cells (PBMCs), taken at baseline. The receptors were sampled from a human donor with classical Hodgkin lymphoma.

This clone was recorded once. This chain links TRBV7-6 with TRBJ2-5; TRBD1 is a possible D gene (5 bases). Looked up from germline, CDR1 is SGHVS and CDR2 is FNYEAQ. The ends were cut back, 5 bases at V and 1 base at J, with 17 bases in the middle. This CDR3 is built from 16 residues. Written as DNA, the CDR3 is TGTGCCAGCAGCCCCGACAGTGGTCACTTCCAAGAGACCCAGTACTTC. Its translation: CASSPDSGHFQETQYF.

This clone came up once. This chain uses TRBV30 with TRBJ1-2, with D unclear. With 4 bases removed from V and 0 bases from J, the gap between germline ends came to 12 bases. CDR1 and CDR2 (germline): GTSNPN, SVGIG (reference sequence). This CDR3 is 14 amino acids long. The CDR3 coding sequence is TGTGCCTGGAACGTCCACCCAGCTAACTATGGCTACACCTTC. It is translated as CAWNVHPANYGYTF.

The chain has TRBV11-2 and TRBJ2-7; 7 positions agree with TRBD1. The V and J ends lost 5 bases and 4 bases, in that order; junction bases with no gene match: 11. This CDR3 has 15 residues. Germline CDR1 is SGHAT and CDR2 is FQNNGV. The CDR3 sequence is CASSTDRVRTYEQYF. In nucleotides, the CDR3 is TGTGCCAGCAGCACCGACAGGGTGAGGACTTACGAGCAGTACTTC.

CDR3 nucleotides: TGTGCCAGCAGTTACCGGCCGGGGCAGTCCACTGAAGCTTTCTTT. It encodes CASSYRPGQSTEAFF. This rearrangement joins TRBV6-5 to TRBJ1-1; D possibly corresponds to TRBD1 (5 bases). V was pared by 2 bases and J by 4 bases, with 14 bases between. CDR1 and CDR2 (germline): MNHEY, SVGAGI. The CDR3 totals 15 residues.

This chain uses TRBV5-4 with TRBJ1-2; 9 nucleotides agree with TRBD1. From germline, CDR1 is SGHNT and CDR2 YYREEE (reference sequence). V was pared by 0 bases and J by 2 bases, with 2 bases of the junction left unmatched. The CDR3 is 15 residues long. CDR3 loop: CASSLDGTGNYGYTF. The DNA for the CDR3 is TGTGCCAGCAGCTTGGATGGGACAGGGAACTATGGCTACACCTTC.

The table lists this clone with a count of one. The rearrangement links TRBV5-1 to TRBJ2-3, with TRBD2 matching 9 bases. The J segment lost 3 bases and the V segment lost 0 bases, leaving 5 bases of the junction unmatched. Germline-derived CDR1 and CDR2 are SGHRS and YFSETQ. This CDR3 spans 16 amino acids. This CDR3 is CASSLEGSGSTDTQYF. For the CDR3, the DNA is TGCGCCAGCAGCTTGGAGGGTAGCGGGAGTACAGATACGCAGTATTTT.

The chain uses TRBV5-5 and TRBJ2-7, with D uncertain. Germline-derived CDR1 and CDR2 are SGHKS and YYEKEE (reference sequence). Trimming removed 6 bases at V and 3 bases at J, with 10 bases between. The length of the CDR3 is 12 residues. The CDR3 loop is CASKGPGYEQYF. Written as DNA, the CDR3 is TGTGCCAGCAAGGGCCCGGGCTACGAGCAGTACTTC.

The chain links TRBV12-2 to TRBJ2-3; TRBD2 is the table's D call, not checked against the DNA. TRBV12-2 is flagged as a pseudogene. The CDR3 has 19 residues. CDR3 bases: TGTGCAAGTCGCTTAGTAGGGACTAGCGGGAGGACGCCCACAGATACGCAGTATTTT. As protein: CASRLVGTSGRTPTDTQYF.

The gene calls are TRBV5-1 and TRBJ2-2; TRBD1 aligns across 8 bases. Germline V gene data show CDR1 as SGHRS and CDR2 as YFSETQ. The trim removed 3 bases at V and 1 base at J, leaving 5 bases unmatched. The CDR3 runs 16 residues. The CDR3 DNA is TGCGCCAGCAGCTGGACAGGGAATCAGAACACCGGGGAGCTGTTTTTT. It encodes CASSWTGNQNTGELFF.

The V and J genes are TRBV19 and TRBJ1-4; D remains ambiguous. This CDR3 is built from 15 residues. The germline CDR1 and CDR2 sequences are LNHDA and SQIVND (reference sequence). Trimming took off 2 bases at V and 3 bases at J, with 10 bases between the two ends. This CDR3 is CASSIHSGANEKLFF. The CDR3 bases are TGTGCCAGTAGTATACATTCGGGAGCTAATGAAAAACTGTTTTTT.

The chain recombines TRBV10-1 with TRBJ2-1; D might be TRBD2 (6 bases). Trimming stripped 0 bases from V and 11 bases from J, with 11 bases between. The CDR3 has 13 amino acids. Germline V gene lookup returns CDR1 WNHNN and CDR2 SYGVQD (reference sequence). The CDR3 nucleotides read TGCGCCAGCAGTGAGTCAAGTCGGGGGAAGCAGTTCTTC. Translated: CASSESSRGKQFF.

V is TRBV10-3 and J is TRBJ2-7; 7 bases are shared with TRBD2. After removal of 4 bases from V and 0 bases from J, the junction contained 3 bases not matched to a gene. The CDR3 is 14 amino acids. The V gene's germline CDR1 is ENHRY and CDR2 SYGVKD. The CDR3 spells CAISAGGFSYEQYF. CDR3 nucleotide sequence: TGTGCCATCAGTGCGGGAGGCTTCTCCTACGAGCAGTACTTC.

Only one count was recorded for this clone. V and J are TRBV5-4 and TRBJ2-2; 7 bases align to TRBD1. The length of the CDR3 is 15 residues. The J segment lost 3 bases and the V segment lost 1 base, leaving 3 bases of the junction unmatched. CDR1 is SGHNT, CDR2 YYREEE, per germline (reference sequence). This chain's CDR3 is CASSLTGDYTGELFF. The CDR3 DNA reads TGTGCCAGCAGCTTGACAGGGGATTACACCGGGGAGCTGTTTTTT.

The V and J genes are TRBV15 and TRBJ1-1; TRBD1 is a possible D gene (6 bases). The CDR3 length is 16 residues. Trimming shortened V by 0 bases and J by 5 bases, and 16 bases separated the two germline ends. Germline V lookup: CDR1 LNHNV, CDR2 YYDKDF (reference sequence). The CDR3 coding sequence is TGTGCCACCAGCAGAGATGCACGGGGGGCGAGGACTGAAGCTTTCTTT. Amino acids: CATSRDARGARTEAFF.

This rearrangement joins TRBV7-9 to TRBJ2-5; D is uncertain. The CDR3 spans 13 residues. Germline V gene lookup returns CDR1 SEHNR and CDR2 FQNEAQ (reference sequence). The V end lost 5 bases, the J end lost 1 base, and 8 bases lay between the germline ends. The CDR3 here is CASSPPVQETQYF. DNA of the CDR3: TGTGCCAGCAGCCCTCCGGTCCAAGAGACCCAGTACTTC.

The chain is built from TRBV6-6 and TRBJ2-3; no definite D call. Germline loops: CDR1 MNHNY, CDR2 SVGAGI (reference sequence). The CDR3 contains 14 residues. V lost 6 bases and J 1 base, leaving 11 bases between the germline ends. In DNA, the CDR3 is TGTGCCAGCAGGGCGAGAATAGGCACAGATACGCAGTATTTT. Amino acids: CASRARIGTDTQYF.

J is TRBJ2-7 and V is TRBV10-3, with 8 bases identical to TRBD1. V lost 6 bases, J lost 2 bases, and 6 bases stayed unmatched. The CDR3 consists of 14 residues. CDR1 and CDR2 from the germline V gene are ENHRY and SYGVKD. The CDR3 reads CAIRDSGGTYEQYF. As DNA, the CDR3 is TGTGCCATCAGGGATTCAGGGGGCACCTACGAGCAGTACTTC.

V is TRBV27 and J is TRBJ1-6; TRBD1 is a possible D gene (5 bases). The CDR3 runs 14 residues. Germline V CDR1 and CDR2: MNHEY, SMNVEV (reference sequence). Trimming removed 2 bases from V and 4 bases from J, with 6 bases in between. The chain's CDR3 is CASSLPGYNSPLHF. The CDR3 nucleotides read TGTGCCAGCAGTTTACCAGGGTATAATTCACCCCTCCACTTT.

The chain carries TRBV30 and TRBJ1-1, with 8 bases that match TRBD1. J was trimmed by 4 bases and V by 4 bases; bases with no gene match: 5. The CDR3 runs to 13 residues. The germline gives CDR1 GTSNPN, CDR2 SVGIG (reference sequence). The CDR3 DNA reads as TGTGCCTGGAAAGGAACAGGGGGCACTGAAGCTTTCTTT. It translates to CAWKGTGGTEAFF.